The following is a T cell receptor (beta chain) sequence with its context. Its antigen is as yet unknown. CDR3 length equals 16 residues. Germline CDR1 DFQATT, CDR2 SNEGSKA (reference sequence). The source of the sample is a study of T cells expressing NK-cell markers. About the study: Source material for TCR beta repertoires consisted of sorted CD3+CD56+NKG2C+, CD3+CD56+NKG2C- and CD3+CD56-NKG2C+ T cells. Serological testing identified most of the eight sequenced donors as HCMV-seropositive and one as seronegative. General study results and limits: The study found dominant NKG2C+ clonotypes at about 1.0-7.5% of CD8+ T cells in six donors.

UMIs were included in TCR beta cDNA generated by 5'RACE template switching. TCRdb reprocessed the 5' RACE reads, with one entry per CDR3 protein and no DNA. The sample includes some 410,000 distinct CDR3 sequences. This rearrangement joins TRBV20-1 to TRBJ2-2; TCRdb's D call, TRBD1, is unchecked because there is no DNA. This sequence was found in a woman between 18 and 69 years old in good health. The material sequenced was blood T cells: a sorted CD56 or NKG2C T cell subset, CD4+ or CD8+ T cells, or bulk PBMC T cells (not recorded which). CDR3 sequence: CSARADQGLGGWELFF.